These T cell receptor beta chains were read from a single sample in a study of blood T cells in healthy people across ages. TCRdb called the 5' RACE reads again in MiXCR, with one record for every CDR3 protein. The sample lists nearly 1 million distinct CDR3 sequences, just over 50% seen once, with about 21% in the top ten. The material sequenced was blood. These receptors came from a woman in her sixties in good health. Both conserved end residues are part of each CDR3. Fields, in order: D gene, CDR3 length, clone size, V gene, J gene, CDR3 protein, CDR3 DNA. A D gene is named only where the DNA matches it firmly. Rows may omit the clone size; those that give it use once, few, many or a size class.

d_call: TRBD2; cdr3_length: 15; clone_size: -; v_call: TRBV7-2; j_call: TRBJ2-1; cdr3_aa: CASSLTGLAGGPPFF; cdr3_nt: TGTGCCAGCAGCTTAACGGGACTAGCGGGAGGCCCACCGTTCTTC
d_call: -; cdr3_length: 15; clone_size: -; v_call: TRBV24-1; j_call: TRBJ2-3; cdr3_aa: CATSDSQAHTDTQYF; cdr3_nt: TGTGCCACCAGTGATTCGCAGGCTCACACAGATACGCAGTATTTT
d_call: -; cdr3_length: 14; clone_size: -; v_call: TRBV3-1; j_call: TRBJ1-2; cdr3_aa: CASSQNTVDYGYTF; cdr3_nt: TGTGCCAGCAGCCAAAATACAGTAGACTATGGTTACACCTTC
d_call: TRBD2; cdr3_length: 14; clone_size: -; v_call: TRBV5-1; j_call: TRBJ2-7; cdr3_aa: CASKDPSGTYEQYF; cdr3_nt: TGCGCCAGCAAGGACCCTAGCGGGACGTACGAGCAGTACTTC
d_call: TRBD2; cdr3_length: 15; clone_size: few; v_call: TRBV7-2; j_call: TRBJ2-5; cdr3_aa: CASNLAASGRETQYF; cdr3_nt: TGTGCCAGCAACTTAGCGGCTAGCGGGAGGGAGACCCAGTACTTC
d_call: -; cdr3_length: 12; clone_size: -; v_call: TRBV28; j_call: TRBJ2-3; cdr3_aa: CAGSLRPDTQYF; cdr3_nt: TGTGCCGGCAGCCTCCGGCCAGATACGCAGTATTTT
d_call: -; cdr3_length: 16; clone_size: -; v_call: TRBV4-2; j_call: TRBJ2-4; cdr3_aa: CASSQGASAGKNIQYF; cdr3_nt: TGTGCCAGCAGCCAAGGGGCTAGCGCTGGCAAAAACATTCAGTACTTC
d_call: -; cdr3_length: 14; clone_size: -; v_call: TRBV10-1; j_call: TRBJ2-3; cdr3_aa: CASSDSGMGDTQYF; cdr3_nt: TGCGCCAGCAGTGATAGTGGAATGGGAGATACGCAGTATTTT
d_call: -; cdr3_length: 14; clone_size: few; v_call: TRBV29-1; j_call: TRBJ1-2; cdr3_aa: CSVGTDRKGNGYTF; cdr3_nt: TGCAGCGTTGGCACGGACAGAAAGGGAAATGGCTACACCTTC
d_call: -; cdr3_length: 15; clone_size: once; v_call: TRBV12-3/TRBV12-4; j_call: TRBJ2-1; cdr3_aa: CASSLDGGDNNEQFF; cdr3_nt: TGTGCCAGCAGTTTAGACGGCGGGGACAACAATGAGCAGTTCTTC
d_call: TRBD1; cdr3_length: 15; clone_size: -; v_call: TRBV20-1; j_call: TRBJ2-7; cdr3_aa: CSARWGTGIFSEQYF; cdr3_nt: TGCAGTGCTAGGTGGGGGACAGGGATTTTTAGCGAGCAGTACTTC
d_call: TRBD1; cdr3_length: 20; clone_size: -; v_call: TRBV7-8; j_call: TRBJ2-3; cdr3_aa: CASSLAYLFGGQGAIDTQYF; cdr3_nt: TGTGCCAGCAGCTTAGCGTACCTCTTTGGGGGACAGGGGGCAATAGATACGCAGTATTTT
d_call: TRBD2; cdr3_length: 16; clone_size: few; v_call: TRBV5-1; j_call: TRBJ2-1; cdr3_aa: CASSPERGLGNNEQFF; cdr3_nt: TGCGCCAGCAGCCCCGAGAGGGGACTAGGAAACAATGAGCAGTTCTTC
d_call: -; cdr3_length: 11; clone_size: many; v_call: TRBV2; j_call: TRBJ1-4; cdr3_aa: CASSLQEKLFF; cdr3_nt: TGTGCCAGCAGCCTACAGGAAAAACTGTTTTTT
d_call: TRBD1; cdr3_length: 15; clone_size: -; v_call: TRBV28; j_call: TRBJ2-1; cdr3_aa: CASSTFRGRSNEQFF; cdr3_nt: TGTGCCAGCAGTACCTTCAGGGGGCGCAGCAATGAGCAGTTCTTC
d_call: TRBD1; cdr3_length: 15; clone_size: -; v_call: TRBV27; j_call: TRBJ2-5; cdr3_aa: CASSPQGAYLETQYF; cdr3_nt: TGTGCCAGCAGTCCCCAGGGGGCCTACCTAGAGACCCAGTACTTC
d_call: TRBD2; cdr3_length: 16; clone_size: -; v_call: TRBV20-1; j_call: TRBJ2-1; cdr3_aa: CSAKGVSGSSYNERFF; cdr3_nt: TGCAGTGCTAAGGGCGTAAGCGGGAGCTCCTACAATGAGCGGTTCTTC
d_call: TRBD1; cdr3_length: 14; clone_size: few; v_call: TRBV2; j_call: TRBJ2-5; cdr3_aa: CASRTGTDQETQYF; cdr3_nt: TGTGCCAGCAGAACCGGGACAGACCAAGAGACCCAGTACTTC
d_call: -; cdr3_length: 15; clone_size: few; v_call: TRBV5-4; j_call: TRBJ2-4; cdr3_aa: CASSFNSQGGNIQYF; cdr3_nt: TGTGCCAGCAGCTTTAACTCCCAAGGCGGAAACATTCAGTACTTC
d_call: -; cdr3_length: 15; clone_size: -; v_call: TRBV25-1; j_call: TRBJ1-4; cdr3_aa: CASSDPGLPNEKLFF; cdr3_nt: TGTGCCAGCAGTGACCCAGGGTTACCTAATGAAAAACTGTTTTTT
d_call: -; cdr3_length: 15; clone_size: -; v_call: TRBV20-1; j_call: TRBJ2-7; cdr3_aa: CSARVAFRGSNEQYF; cdr3_nt: TGCAGTGCTAGGGTCGCGTTTAGGGGCAGCAACGAGCAGTACTTC
d_call: TRBD1; cdr3_length: 15; clone_size: -; v_call: TRBV30; j_call: TRBJ2-5; cdr3_aa: CAWSAGTGRQETQYF; cdr3_nt: TGTGCCTGGAGTGCGGGGACAGGGCGGCAGGAGACCCAGTACTTC
d_call: TRBD2; cdr3_length: 12; clone_size: -; v_call: TRBV27; j_call: TRBJ2-7; cdr3_aa: CAGGRGSHEQYF; cdr3_nt: TGTGCCGGCGGGAGGGGGTCCCACGAGCAGTACTTC
d_call: -; cdr3_length: 15; clone_size: few; v_call: TRBV7-9; j_call: TRBJ2-1; cdr3_aa: CASSERFRRGNEQFF; cdr3_nt: TGTGCCAGCAGCGAGCGGTTTAGAAGGGGCAATGAGCAGTTCTTC
d_call: -; cdr3_length: 15; clone_size: -; v_call: TRBV29-1; j_call: TRBJ2-5; cdr3_aa: CSVEGTTKVQETQYF; cdr3_nt: TGCAGCGTTGAAGGGACTACCAAAGTGCAAGAGACCCAGTACTTC
d_call: -; cdr3_length: 18; clone_size: -; v_call: TRBV10-3; j_call: TRBJ2-1; cdr3_aa: CAISGLVGLRRGYNEQFF; cdr3_nt: TGTGCCATCAGTGGATTAGTCGGACTTAGGCGCGGGTACAATGAGCAGTTCTTC
d_call: TRBD2; cdr3_length: 15; clone_size: few; v_call: TRBV20-1; j_call: TRBJ2-7; cdr3_aa: CSAIRPTSGIDEQYF; cdr3_nt: TGCAGTGCAATCCGGCCCACTAGCGGGATAGACGAGCAGTACTTC
d_call: TRBD2; cdr3_length: 15; clone_size: few; v_call: TRBV5-1; j_call: TRBJ2-7; cdr3_aa: CASSTGGLAGREQYF; cdr3_nt: TGCGCCAGCAGCACCGGAGGACTAGCGGGACGCGAGCAGTACTTC
d_call: TRBD1; cdr3_length: 16; clone_size: -; v_call: TRBV7-6; j_call: TRBJ2-7; cdr3_aa: CASSLGHGTGGVEQYF; cdr3_nt: TGTGCCAGCAGCCTAGGACACGGGACAGGGGGCGTCGAGCAGTACTTC